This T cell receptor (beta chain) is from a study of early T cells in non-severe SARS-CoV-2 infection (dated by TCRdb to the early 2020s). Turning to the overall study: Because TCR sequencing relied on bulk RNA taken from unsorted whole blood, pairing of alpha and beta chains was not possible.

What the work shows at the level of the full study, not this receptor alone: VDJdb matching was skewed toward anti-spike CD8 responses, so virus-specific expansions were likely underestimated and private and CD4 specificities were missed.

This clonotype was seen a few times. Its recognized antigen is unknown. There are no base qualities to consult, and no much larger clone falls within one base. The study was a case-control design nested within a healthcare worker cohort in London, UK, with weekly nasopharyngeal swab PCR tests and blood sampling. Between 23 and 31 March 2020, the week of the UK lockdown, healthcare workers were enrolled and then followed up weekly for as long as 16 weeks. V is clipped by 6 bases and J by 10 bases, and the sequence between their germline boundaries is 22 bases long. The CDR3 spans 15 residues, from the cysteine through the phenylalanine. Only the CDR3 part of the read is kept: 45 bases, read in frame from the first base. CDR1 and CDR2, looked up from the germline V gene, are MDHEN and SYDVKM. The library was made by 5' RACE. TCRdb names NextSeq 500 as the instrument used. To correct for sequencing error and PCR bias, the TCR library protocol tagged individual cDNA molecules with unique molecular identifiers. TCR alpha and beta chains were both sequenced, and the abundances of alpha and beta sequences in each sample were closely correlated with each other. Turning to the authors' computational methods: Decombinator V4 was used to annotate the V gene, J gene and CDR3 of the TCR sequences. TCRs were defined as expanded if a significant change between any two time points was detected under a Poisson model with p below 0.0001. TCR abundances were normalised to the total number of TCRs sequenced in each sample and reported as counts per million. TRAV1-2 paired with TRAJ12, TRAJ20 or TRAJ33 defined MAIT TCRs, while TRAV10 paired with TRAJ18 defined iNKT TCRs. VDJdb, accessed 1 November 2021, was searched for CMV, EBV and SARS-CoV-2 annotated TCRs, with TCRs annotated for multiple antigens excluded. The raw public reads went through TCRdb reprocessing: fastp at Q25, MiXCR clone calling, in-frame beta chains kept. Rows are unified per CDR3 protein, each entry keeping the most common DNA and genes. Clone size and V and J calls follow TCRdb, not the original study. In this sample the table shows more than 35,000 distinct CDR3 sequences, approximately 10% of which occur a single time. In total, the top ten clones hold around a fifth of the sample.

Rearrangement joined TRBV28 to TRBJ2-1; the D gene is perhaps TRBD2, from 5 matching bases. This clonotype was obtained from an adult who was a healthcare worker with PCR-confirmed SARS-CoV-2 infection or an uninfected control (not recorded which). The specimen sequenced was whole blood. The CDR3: CASSLDSPPSKEQFF. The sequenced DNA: TGTGCCAGCAGCTTGGACTCTCCCCCTTCAAAAGAGCAGTTCTTC.